This entry lists 3 T cell receptor beta chains sequenced from one sample in a study of cytomegalovirus exposure and HLA in healthy donors. Both 60 Vbeta primers and 13 Jbeta primers went into the PCR. Profiling relied on immunoSEQ multiplex PCR, and the TCRdb table lists in-frame clones only, not all of them. The sample records more than 100,000 clones, roughly four fifths being singletons. The sample consisted of PBMCs. These receptors originate from a woman aged 45 to 65 in good health and CMV-seropositive.

V is TRBV30 and J is TRBJ2-3, with a weak D call TRBD2 (6 bases). Germline-derived CDR1 and CDR2 are GTSNPN and SVGIG (reference sequence). V gave up 1 base and J gave up 2 bases, with 13 bases separating them. The CDR3 spans 15 residues. Here the CDR3 DNA reads TGTGCCTGGAGTGATTTGGCGGGGCTCACAGATACGCAGTATTTT. Amino acids: CAWSDLAGLTDTQYF.

The V call is TRBV5-1, the J call TRBJ2-3, with D perhaps matching TRBD1 (5 bases). Trimming pared 7 bases from V and 6 bases from J, leaving 15 bases between. CDR1 is SGHRS, CDR2 YFSETQ, per germline. The length of the CDR3 is 13 residues. In nucleotides, the CDR3 is TGCGCCAGCCGACAGTGGGATACCGATACGCAGTATTTT. It is translated as CASRQWDTDTQYF. The full variable domain, rest sourced from reference TRBV5-1 and TRBJ2-3, is KAGVTQTPRYLIKTRGQQVTLSCSPISGHRSVSWYQQTPGQGLQFLFEYFSETQRNKGNFPGRFSGRQFSNSRSEMNVSTLELGDSALYLCASRQWDTDTQYFGPGTRLTVL.

The rearrangement uses TRBV4-2 and TRBJ1-4; D gene ambiguous. With 0 bases removed from V and 4 bases from J, the gap between germline ends came to 12 bases. CDR1 and CDR2 (germline): LGHNA, YNFKEQ. The CDR3 sequence is 16 residues long. CDR3 DNA: TGTGCCAGCAGCCAAGAGTCCCGAGGAATTAATGAAAAACTGTTTTTT. It is translated as CASSQESRGINEKLFF.